This T cell receptor (beta chain) was observed in a study of cytomegalovirus exposure and HLA in healthy donors. Study-level points and caveats: According to the study, roughly 180 TCR beta chains were cytomegalovirus-associated. Three of the chains that were CMV-associated were confirmed in vitro to be specific for CMV antigens.

V dropped 8 bases and J dropped 5; count of bases not matched to a gene: 11. Germline V gene sequence: CDR1 MDHEN, CDR2 SYDVKM. The CDR3 covers 14 residues. With respect to this clone: Antigen unknown.

The assay was immunoSEQ multiplex PCR, and TCRdb's table has in-frame clones only and misses some. In the table there are over 150,000 clones, 86% of which are singletons. The sequence was collected from a human donor in good health. Sequenced: PBMCs. This sequence joins TRBV28 and TRBJ1-1, with 7 bases fitting TRBD1. The CDR3 loop reads CASQESTGKTEAFF. DNA for the CDR3: TGTGCCAGCCAGGAATCGACAGGGAAAACTGAAGCTTTCTTT.